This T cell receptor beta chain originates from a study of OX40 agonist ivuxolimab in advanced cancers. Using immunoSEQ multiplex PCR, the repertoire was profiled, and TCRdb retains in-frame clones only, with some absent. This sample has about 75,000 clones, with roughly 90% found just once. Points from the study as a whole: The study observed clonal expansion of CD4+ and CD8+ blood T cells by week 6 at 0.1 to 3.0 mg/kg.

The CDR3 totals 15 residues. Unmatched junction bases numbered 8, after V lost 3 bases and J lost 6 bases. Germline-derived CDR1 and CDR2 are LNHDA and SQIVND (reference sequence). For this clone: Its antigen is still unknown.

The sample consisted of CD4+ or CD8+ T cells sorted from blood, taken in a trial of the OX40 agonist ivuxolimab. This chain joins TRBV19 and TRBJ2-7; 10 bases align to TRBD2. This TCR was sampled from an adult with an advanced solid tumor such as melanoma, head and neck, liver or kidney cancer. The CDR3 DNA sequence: TGTGCCAGTAGTATGTGGGCTAGCGGGAGTCTCGAGCAGTACTTC. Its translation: CASSMWASGSLEQYF.